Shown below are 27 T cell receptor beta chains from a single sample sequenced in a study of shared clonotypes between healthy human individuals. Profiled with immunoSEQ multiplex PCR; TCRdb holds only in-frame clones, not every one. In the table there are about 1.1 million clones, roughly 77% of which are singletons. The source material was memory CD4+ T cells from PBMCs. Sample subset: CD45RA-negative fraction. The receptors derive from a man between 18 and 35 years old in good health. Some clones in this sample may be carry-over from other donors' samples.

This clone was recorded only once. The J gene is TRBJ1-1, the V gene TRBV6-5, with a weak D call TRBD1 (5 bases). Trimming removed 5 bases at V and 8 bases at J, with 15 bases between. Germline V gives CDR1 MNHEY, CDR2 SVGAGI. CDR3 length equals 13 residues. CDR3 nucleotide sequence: TGTGCCAGCAGTCACCTGGGGGGAAGAGAAGCTTTCTTT. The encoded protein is CASSHLGGREAFF.

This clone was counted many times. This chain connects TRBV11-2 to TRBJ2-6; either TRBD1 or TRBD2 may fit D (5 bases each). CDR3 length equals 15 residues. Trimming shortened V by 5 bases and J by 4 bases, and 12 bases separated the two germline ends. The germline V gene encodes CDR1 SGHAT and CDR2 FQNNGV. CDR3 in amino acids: CASSLRDVGANVLTF. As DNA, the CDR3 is TGTGCCAGCAGCCTCCGGGACGTGGGGGCCAACGTCCTGACTTTC.

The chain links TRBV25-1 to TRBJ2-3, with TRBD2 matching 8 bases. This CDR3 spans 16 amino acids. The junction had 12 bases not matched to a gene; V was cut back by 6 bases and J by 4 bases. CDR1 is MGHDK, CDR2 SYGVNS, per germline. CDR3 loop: CASSDAATSDPDTQYF. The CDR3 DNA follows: TGTGCCAGCAGCGACGCGGCGACTAGCGATCCAGATACGCAGTATTTT. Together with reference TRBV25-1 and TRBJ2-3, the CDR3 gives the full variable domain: EADIYQTPRYLVIGTGKKITLECSQTMGHDKMYWYQQDPGMELHLIHYSYGVNSTEKGDLSSESTVSRIRTEHFPLTLESARPSHTSQYLCASSDAATSDPDTQYFGPGTRLTVL.

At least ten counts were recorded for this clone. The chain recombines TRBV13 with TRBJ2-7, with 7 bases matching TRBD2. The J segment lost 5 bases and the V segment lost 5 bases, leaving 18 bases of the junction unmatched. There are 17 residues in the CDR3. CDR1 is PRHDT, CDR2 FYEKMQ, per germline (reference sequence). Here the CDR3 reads CASSPAGRAVGVDEQYF. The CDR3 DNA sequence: TGTGCCAGCAGCCCCGCGGGGAGGGCTGTTGGGGTTGACGAGCAGTACTTC.

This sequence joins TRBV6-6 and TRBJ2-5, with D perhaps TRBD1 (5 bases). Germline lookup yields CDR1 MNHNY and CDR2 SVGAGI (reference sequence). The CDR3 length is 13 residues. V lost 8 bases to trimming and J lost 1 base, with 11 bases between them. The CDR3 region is CASEGARQETQYF. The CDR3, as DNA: TGTGCCAGCGAAGGGGCGCGCCAAGAGACCCAGTACTTC.

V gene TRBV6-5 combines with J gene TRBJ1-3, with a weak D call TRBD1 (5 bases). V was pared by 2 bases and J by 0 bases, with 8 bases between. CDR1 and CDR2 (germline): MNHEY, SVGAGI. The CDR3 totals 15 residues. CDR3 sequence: CASSYARGSGNTIYF. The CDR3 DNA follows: TGTGCCAGCAGTTACGCTAGGGGCTCTGGAAACACCATATATTTT.

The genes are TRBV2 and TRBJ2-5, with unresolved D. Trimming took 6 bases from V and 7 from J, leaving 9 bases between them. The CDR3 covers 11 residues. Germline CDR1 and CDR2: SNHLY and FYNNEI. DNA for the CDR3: TGTGCCAGCAGGGCCTATGCGACCCAGTACTTC. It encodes CASRAYATQYF.

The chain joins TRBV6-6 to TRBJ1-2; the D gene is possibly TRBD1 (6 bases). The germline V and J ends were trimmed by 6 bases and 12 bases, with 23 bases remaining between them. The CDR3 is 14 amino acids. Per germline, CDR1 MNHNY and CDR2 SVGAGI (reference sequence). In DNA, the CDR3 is TGTGCCAGCAGACCTAGACAGGACTCCCCCTTAGACACCTTC. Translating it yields CASRPRQDSPLDTF.

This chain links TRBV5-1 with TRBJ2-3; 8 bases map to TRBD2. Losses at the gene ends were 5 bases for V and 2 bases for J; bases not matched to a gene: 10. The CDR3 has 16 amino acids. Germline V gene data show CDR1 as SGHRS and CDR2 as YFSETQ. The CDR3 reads CASRHNAGGSTDTQYF. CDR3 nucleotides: TGCGCCAGCAGACACAACGCGGGAGGCTCCACAGATACGCAGTATTTT. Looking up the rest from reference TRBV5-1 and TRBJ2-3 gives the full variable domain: KAGVTQTPRYLIKTRGQQVTLSCSPISGHRSVSWYQQTPGQGLQFLFEYFSETQRNKGNFPGRFSGRQFSNSRSEMNVSTLELGDSALYLCASRHNAGGSTDTQYFGPGTRLTVL.

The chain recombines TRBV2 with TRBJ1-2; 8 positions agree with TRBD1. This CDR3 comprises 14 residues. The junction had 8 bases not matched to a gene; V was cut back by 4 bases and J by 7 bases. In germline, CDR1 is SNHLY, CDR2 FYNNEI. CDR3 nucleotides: TGTGCCAGCAGTGGTCGGACAGGGACGAGTGGCTACACCTTC. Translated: CASSGRTGTSGYTF.

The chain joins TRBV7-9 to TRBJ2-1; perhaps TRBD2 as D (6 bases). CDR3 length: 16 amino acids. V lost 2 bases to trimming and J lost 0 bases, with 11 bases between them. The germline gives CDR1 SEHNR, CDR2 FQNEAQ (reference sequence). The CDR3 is CASSLLGGGSYNEQFF. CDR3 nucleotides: TGTGCCAGCAGCTTATTGGGGGGAGGCTCCTACAATGAGCAGTTCTTC.

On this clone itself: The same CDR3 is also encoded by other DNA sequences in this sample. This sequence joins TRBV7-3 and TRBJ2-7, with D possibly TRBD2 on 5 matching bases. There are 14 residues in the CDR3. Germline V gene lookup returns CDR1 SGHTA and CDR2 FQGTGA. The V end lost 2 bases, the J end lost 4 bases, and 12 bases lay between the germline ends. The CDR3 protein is CASSLGGSRYEQYF. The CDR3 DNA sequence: TGTGCCAGCAGCTTAGGAGGTAGCAGGTACGAGCAGTACTTC.

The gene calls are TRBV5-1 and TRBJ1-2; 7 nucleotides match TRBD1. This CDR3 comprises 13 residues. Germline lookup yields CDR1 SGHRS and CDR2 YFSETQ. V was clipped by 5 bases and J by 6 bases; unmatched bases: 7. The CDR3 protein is CASSTETGNGYTF. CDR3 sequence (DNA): TGCGCCAGCAGTACTGAGACAGGGAATGGCTACACCTTC. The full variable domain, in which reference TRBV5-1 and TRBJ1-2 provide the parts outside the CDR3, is KAGVTQTPRYLIKTRGQQVTLSCSPISGHRSVSWYQQTPGQGLQFLFEYFSETQRNKGNFPGRFSGRQFSNSRSEMNVSTLELGDSALYLCASSTETGNGYTFGSGTRLTVV.

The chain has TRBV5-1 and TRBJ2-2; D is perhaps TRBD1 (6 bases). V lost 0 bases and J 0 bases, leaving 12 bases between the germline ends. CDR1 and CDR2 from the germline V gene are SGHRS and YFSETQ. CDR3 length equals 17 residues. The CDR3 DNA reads TGCGCCAGCAGCTTGGGGACAGCGCCCCCGAACACCGGGGAGCTGTTTTTT. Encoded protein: CASSLGTAPPNTGELFF. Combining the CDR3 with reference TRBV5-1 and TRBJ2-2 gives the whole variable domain KAGVTQTPRYLIKTRGQQVTLSCSPISGHRSVSWYQQTPGQGLQFLFEYFSETQRNKGNFPGRFSGRQFSNSRSEMNVSTLELGDSALYLCASSLGTAPPNTGELFFGEGSRLTVL.

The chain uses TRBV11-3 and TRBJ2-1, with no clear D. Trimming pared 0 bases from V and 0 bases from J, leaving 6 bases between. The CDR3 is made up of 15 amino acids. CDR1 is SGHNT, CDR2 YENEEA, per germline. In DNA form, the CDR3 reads TGTGCCAGCAGCTTAGATTACAACTCCTACAATGAGCAGTTCTTC. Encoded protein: CASSLDYNSYNEQFF.

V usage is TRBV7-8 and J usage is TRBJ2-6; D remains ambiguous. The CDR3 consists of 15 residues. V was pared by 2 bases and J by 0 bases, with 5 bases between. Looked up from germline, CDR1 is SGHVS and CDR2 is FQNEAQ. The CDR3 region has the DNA TGTGCCAGCAGCTTATTTTACTCTGGGGCCAACGTCCTGACTTTC. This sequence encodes CASSLFYSGANVLTF. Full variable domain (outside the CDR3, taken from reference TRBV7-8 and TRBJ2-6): GAGVSQSPRYKVAKRGQDVALRCDPISGHVSLFWYQQALGQGPEFLTYFQNEAQLDKSGLPSDRFFAERPEGSVSTLKIQRTQQEDSAVYLCASSLFYSGANVLTFGAGSRLTVL.

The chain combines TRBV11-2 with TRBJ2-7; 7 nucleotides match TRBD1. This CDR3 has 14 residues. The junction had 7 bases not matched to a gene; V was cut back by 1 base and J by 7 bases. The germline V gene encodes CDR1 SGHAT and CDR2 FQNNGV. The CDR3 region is CASSLGTGTREQYF. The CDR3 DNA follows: TGTGCCAGCAGCTTAGGGACAGGTACACGAGAGCAGTACTTC. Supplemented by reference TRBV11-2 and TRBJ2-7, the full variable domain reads EAGVAQSPRYKIIEKRQSVAFWCNPISGHATLYWYQQILGQGPKLLIQFQNNGVVDDSQLPKDRFSAERLKGVDSTLKIQPAKLEDSAVYLCASSLGTGTREQYFGPGTRLTVT.

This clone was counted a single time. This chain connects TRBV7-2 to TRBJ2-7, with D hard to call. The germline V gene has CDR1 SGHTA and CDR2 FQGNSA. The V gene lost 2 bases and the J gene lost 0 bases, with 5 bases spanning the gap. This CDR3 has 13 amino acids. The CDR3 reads CASSLPLSYEQYF. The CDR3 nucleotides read TGTGCCAGCAGCTTACCTCTCTCCTACGAGCAGTACTTC.

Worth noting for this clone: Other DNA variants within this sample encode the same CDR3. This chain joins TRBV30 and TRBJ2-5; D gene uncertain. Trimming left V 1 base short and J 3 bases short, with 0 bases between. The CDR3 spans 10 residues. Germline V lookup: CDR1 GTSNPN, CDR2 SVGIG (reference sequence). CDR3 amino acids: CAWSEETQYF. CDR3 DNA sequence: TGTGCCTGGAGTGAAGAGACCCAGTACTTC.

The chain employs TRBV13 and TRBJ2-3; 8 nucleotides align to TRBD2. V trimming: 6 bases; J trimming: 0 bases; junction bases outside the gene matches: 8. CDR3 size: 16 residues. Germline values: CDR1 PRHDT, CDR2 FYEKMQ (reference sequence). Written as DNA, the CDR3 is TGTGCCAGCAGTTTCGGAACGGGAGGGAGCACAGATACGCAGTATTTT. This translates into CASSFGTGGSTDTQYF.

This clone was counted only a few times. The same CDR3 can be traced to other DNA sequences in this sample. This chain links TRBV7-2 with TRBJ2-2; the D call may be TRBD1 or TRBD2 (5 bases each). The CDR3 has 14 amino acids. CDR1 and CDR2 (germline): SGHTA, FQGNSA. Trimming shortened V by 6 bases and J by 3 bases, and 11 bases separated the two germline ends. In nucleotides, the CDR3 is TGTGCCAGCAGAACCGGGACCCACACCGGGGAGCTGTTTTTT. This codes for CASRTGTHTGELFF. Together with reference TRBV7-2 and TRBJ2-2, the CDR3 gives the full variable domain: GAGVSQSPSNKVTEKGKDVELRCDPISGHTALYWYRQSLGQGLEFLIYFQGNSAPDKSGLPSDRFSAERTGGSVSTLTIQRTQQEDSAVYLCASRTGTHTGELFFGEGSRLTVL.

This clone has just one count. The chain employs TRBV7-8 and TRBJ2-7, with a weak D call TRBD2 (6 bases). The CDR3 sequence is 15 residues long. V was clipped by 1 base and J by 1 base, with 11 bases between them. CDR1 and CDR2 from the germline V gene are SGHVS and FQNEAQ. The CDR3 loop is CASSLEISGSYEQYF. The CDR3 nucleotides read TGTGCCAGCAGCTTAGAAATTAGCGGTTCCTACGAGCAGTACTTC.

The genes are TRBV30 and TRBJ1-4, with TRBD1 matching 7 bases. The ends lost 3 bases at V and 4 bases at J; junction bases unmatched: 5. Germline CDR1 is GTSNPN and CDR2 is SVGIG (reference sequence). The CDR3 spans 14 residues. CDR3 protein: CAWRPGQNNEKLFF. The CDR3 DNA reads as TGTGCCTGGAGACCGGGACAGAATAATGAAAAACTGTTTTTT. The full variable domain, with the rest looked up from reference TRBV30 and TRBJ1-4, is SQTIHQWPATLVQPVGSPLSLECTVEGTSNPNLYWYRQAAGRGLQLLFYSVGIGQISSEVPQNLSASRPQDRQFILSSKKLLLSDSGFYLCAWRPGQNNEKLFFGSGTQLSVL.

The CDR3 here is CATRQTSSYNEQFF. The DNA of the CDR3 is TGTGCCACCAGACAGACGAGCTCCTACAATGAGCAGTTCTTC. This sequence joins TRBV2 and TRBJ2-1, with D maybe TRBD1 (5 bases). Per the germline V gene, CDR1 is SNHLY and CDR2 is FYNNEI. The V end lost 10 bases, the J end lost 0 bases, and 13 bases lay between the germline ends. CDR3 length: 14 residues.

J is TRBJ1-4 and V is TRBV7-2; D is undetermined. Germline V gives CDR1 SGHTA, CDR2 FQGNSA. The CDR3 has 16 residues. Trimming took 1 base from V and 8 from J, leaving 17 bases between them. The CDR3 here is CASSLGWGGRREKLFF. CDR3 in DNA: TGTGCCAGCAGCTTAGGGTGGGGAGGGCGACGAGAAAAACTGTTTTTT.

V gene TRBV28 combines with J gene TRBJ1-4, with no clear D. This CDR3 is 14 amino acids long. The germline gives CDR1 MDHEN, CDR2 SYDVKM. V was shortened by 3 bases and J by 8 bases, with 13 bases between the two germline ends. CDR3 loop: CASSFGSMREKLFF. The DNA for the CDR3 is TGTGCCAGCAGTTTTGGGTCAATGCGAGAAAAACTGTTTTTT.

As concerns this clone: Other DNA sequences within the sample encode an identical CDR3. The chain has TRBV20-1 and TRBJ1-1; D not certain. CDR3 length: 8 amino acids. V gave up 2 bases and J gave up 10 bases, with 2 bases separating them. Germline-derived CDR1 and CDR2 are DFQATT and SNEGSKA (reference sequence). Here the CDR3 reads CSARRAFF. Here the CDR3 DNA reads TGCAGTGCTAGAAGAGCTTTCTTT.